This T cell receptor (beta chain) is drawn from a study of blood T cell repertoires in COVID-19. As for the study in general: From T cells, B-cell-depleted T cells, or PBMCs came the material, which was cDNA or gDNA.

TCRdb keeps only in-frame clones here, not all; method: immunoSEQ multiplex PCR. Among 240,000 or so clones, more than 75% were seen once, and the ten largest hold around 2.8%. CDR1 and CDR2 (germline): LGHDT, YNNKEL (reference sequence). The CDR3 has 16 residues. The V gene lost 2 bases and the J gene lost 1 base, with 14 bases spanning the gap. Sequenced input: peripheral blood. The chain carries TRBV3-1 (or the pseudogene TRBV3-2) and TRBJ2-5; possibly TRBD2 for D (5 bases). This clonotype was sampled from a woman aged 25 to 39 who had recovered from COVID-19. The CDR3 is CASSQMGVALQETQYF. The CDR3 DNA follows: TGTGCCAGCAGCCAAATGGGAGTCGCGCTCCAAGAGACCCAGTACTTC.